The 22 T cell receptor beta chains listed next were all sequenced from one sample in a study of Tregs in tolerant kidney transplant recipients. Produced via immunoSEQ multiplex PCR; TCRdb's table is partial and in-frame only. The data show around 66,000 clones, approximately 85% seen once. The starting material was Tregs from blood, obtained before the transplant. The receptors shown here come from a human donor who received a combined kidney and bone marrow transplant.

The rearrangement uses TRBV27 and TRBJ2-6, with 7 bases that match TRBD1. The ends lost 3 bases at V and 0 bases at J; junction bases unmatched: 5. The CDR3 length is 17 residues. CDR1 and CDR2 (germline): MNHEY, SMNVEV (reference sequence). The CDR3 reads CASSFRTGPSGANVLTF. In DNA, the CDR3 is TGTGCCAGCAGTTTCAGGACAGGTCCCTCTGGGGCCAACGTCCTGACTTTC.

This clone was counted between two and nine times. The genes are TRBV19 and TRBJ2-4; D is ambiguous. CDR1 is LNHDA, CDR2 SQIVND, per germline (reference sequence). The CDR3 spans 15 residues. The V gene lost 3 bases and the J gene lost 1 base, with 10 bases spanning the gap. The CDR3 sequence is CASSISRAAKNIQYF. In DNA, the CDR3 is TGTGCCAGTAGTATCTCCCGTGCCGCCAAAAACATTCAGTACTTC. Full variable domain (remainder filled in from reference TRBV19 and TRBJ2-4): DGGITQSPKYLFRKEGQNVTLSCEQNLNHDAMYWYRQDPGQGLRLIYYSQIVNDFQKGDIAEGYSVSREKKESFPLTVTSAQKNPTAFYLCASSISRAAKNIQYFGAGTRLSVL.

The CDR3 DNA sequence: TGCGCCAGCAGCGGGGGGACTGAAGCTTTCTTT. This sequence encodes CASSGGTEAFF. J is TRBJ1-1 and V is TRBV5-1; TRBD1 might be the D (5 bases). The CDR3 is made up of 11 amino acids. Germline values: CDR1 SGHRS, CDR2 YFSETQ. V was trimmed by 4 bases and J by 5 bases, leaving 6 bases between them.

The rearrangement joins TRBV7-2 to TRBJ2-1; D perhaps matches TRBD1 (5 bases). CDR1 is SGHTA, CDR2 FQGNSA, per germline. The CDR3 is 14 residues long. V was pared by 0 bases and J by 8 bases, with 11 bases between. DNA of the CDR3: TGTGCCAGCAGCTTAGCAAGGACATGGCATGAGCAGTTCTTC. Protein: CASSLARTWHEQFF.

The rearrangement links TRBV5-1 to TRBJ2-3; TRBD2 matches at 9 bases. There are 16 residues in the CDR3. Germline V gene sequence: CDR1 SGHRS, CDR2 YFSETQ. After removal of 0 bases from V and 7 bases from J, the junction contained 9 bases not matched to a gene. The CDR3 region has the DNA TGCGCCAGCAGCTTGGGTAGTAGCGGGGGCCCATATACGCAGTATTTT. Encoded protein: CASSLGSSGGPYTQYF.

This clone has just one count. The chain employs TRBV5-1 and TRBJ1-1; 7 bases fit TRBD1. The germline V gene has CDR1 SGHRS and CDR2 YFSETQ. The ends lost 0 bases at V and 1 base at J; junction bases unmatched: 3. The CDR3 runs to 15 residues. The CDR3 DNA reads TGCGCCAGCAGCTTGGCGGACAGGAGGAACACTGAAGCTTTCTTT. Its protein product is CASSLADRRNTEAFF. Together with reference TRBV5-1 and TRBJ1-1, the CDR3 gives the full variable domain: KAGVTQTPRYLIKTRGQQVTLSCSPISGHRSVSWYQQTPGQGLQFLFEYFSETQRNKGNFPGRFSGRQFSNSRSEMNVSTLELGDSALYLCASSLADRRNTEAFFGQGTRLTVV.

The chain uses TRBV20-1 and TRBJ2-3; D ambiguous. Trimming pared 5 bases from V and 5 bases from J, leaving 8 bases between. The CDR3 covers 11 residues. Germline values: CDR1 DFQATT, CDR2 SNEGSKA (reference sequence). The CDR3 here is CSADLVDTQYF. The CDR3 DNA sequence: TGCAGTGCTGACCTAGTAGATACGCAGTATTTT.

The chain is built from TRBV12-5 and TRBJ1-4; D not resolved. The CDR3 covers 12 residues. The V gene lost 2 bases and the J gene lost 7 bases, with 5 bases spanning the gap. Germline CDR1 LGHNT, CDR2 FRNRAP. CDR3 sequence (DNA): TGTGCTAGTGGTTTGACGGCTGAAAAACTGTTTTTT. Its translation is CASGLTAEKLFF.

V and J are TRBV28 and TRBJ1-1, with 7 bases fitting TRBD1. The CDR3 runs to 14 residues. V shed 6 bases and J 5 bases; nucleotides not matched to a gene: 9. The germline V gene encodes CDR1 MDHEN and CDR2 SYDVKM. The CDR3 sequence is CASSSGQVRTEAFF. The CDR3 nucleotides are TGTGCCAGCAGCTCCGGACAGGTTAGGACTGAAGCTTTCTTT. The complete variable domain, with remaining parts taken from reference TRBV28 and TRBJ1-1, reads DVKVTQSSRYLVKRTGEKVFLECVQDMDHENMFWYRQDPGLGLRLIYFSYDVKMKEKGDIPEGYSVSREKKERFSLILESASTNQTSMYLCASSSGQVRTEAFFGQGTRLTVV.

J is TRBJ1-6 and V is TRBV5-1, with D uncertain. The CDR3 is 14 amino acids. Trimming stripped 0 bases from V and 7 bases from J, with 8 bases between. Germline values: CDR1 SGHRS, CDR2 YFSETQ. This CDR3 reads CASSLGTENSPLHF. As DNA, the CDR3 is TGCGCCAGCAGCTTGGGGACGGAGAATTCACCCCTCCACTTT.

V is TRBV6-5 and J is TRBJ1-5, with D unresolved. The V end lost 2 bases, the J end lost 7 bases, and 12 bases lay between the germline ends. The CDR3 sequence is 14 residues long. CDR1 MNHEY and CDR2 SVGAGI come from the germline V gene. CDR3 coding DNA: TGTGCCAGCAGTTACGACTGGGGTGCGCAGCCCCAGCATTTT. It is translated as CASSYDWGAQPQHF.

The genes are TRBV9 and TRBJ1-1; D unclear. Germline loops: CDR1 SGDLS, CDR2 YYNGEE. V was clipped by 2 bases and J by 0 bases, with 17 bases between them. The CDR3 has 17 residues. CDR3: CASSVATPGTMNTEAFF. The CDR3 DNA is TGTGCCAGCAGCGTGGCAACACCGGGAACCATGAACACTGAAGCTTTCTTT.

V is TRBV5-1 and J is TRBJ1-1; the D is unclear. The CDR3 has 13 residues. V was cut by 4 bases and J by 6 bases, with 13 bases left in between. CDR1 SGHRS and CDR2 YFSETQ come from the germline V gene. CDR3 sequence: CASSLDPVAEAFF. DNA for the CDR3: TGCGCCAGCAGCCTGGACCCCGTCGCTGAAGCTTTCTTT.

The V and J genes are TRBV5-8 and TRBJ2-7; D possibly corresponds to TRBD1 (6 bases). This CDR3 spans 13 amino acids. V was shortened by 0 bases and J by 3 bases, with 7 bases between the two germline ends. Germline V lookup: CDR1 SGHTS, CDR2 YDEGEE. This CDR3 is CASSLGGRYEQYF. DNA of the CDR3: TGTGCCAGCAGCTTGGGGGGGCGCTACGAGCAGTACTTC.

The CDR3 loop is CASSLGQGAAEQYF. The CDR3 DNA reads as TGTGCCAGCAGTCTGGGACAGGGGGCGGCCGAGCAGTACTTC. The V and J genes are TRBV6-5 and TRBJ2-7; 12 bases are shared with TRBD1. Looked up from germline, CDR1 is MNHEY and CDR2 is SVGAGI. Trimming at V came to 5 bases and at J to 6 bases, leaving 5 bases not matched to a gene. The length of the CDR3 is 14 residues.

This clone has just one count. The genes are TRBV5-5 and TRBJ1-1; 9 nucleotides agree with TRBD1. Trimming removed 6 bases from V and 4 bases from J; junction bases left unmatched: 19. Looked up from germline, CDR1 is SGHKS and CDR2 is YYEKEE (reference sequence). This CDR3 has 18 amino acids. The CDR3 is CASTWQTGTGSWSTEAFF. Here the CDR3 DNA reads TGTGCCAGCACCTGGCAAACCGGGACAGGGTCGTGGAGCACTGAAGCTTTCTTT.

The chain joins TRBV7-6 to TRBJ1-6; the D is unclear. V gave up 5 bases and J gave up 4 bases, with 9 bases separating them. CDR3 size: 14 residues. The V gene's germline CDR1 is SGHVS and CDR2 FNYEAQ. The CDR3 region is CASSPDGYNSPLHF. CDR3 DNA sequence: TGTGCCAGCAGCCCCGACGGTTATAATTCACCCCTCCACTTT.

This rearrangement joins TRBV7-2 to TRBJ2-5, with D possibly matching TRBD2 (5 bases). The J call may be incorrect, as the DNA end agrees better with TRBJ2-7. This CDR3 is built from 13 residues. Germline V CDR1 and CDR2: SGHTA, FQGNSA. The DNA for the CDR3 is TGTGCCAGCAGCTTAACGGGGTACTACGAGCAGTACTTC. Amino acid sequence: CASSLTGYYEQYF.

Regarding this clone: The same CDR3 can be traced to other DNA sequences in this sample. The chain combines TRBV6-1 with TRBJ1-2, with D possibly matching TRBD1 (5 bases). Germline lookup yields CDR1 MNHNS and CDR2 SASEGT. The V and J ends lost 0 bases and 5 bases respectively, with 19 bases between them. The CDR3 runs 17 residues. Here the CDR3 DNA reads TGTGCCAGCAGTGAAGCTTCGGTTGCGGGGGGGTGGTATGGCTACACCTTC. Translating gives CASSEASVAGGWYGYTF.

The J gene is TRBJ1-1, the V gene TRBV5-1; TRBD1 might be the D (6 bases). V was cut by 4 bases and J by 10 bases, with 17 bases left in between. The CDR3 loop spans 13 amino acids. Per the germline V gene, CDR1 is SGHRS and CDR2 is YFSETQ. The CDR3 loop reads CASSMTGPEGAFF. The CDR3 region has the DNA TGCGCCAGCAGCATGACAGGTCCAGAGGGAGCTTTCTTT.

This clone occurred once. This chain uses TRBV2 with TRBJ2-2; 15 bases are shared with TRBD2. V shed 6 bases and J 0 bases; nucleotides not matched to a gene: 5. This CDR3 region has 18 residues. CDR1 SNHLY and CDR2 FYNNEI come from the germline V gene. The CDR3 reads CASRPGLAGGPNTGELFF. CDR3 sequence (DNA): TGTGCCAGCAGACCGGGACTAGCGGGGGGACCGAACACCGGGGAGCTGTTTTTT.

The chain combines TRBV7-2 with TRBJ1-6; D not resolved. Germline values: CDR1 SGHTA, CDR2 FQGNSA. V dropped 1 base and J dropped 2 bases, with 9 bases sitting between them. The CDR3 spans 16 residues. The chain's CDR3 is CASSLVPGTYNSPLHF. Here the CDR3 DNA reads TGTGCCAGCAGCTTAGTTCCAGGAACCTATAATTCACCCCTCCACTTT.